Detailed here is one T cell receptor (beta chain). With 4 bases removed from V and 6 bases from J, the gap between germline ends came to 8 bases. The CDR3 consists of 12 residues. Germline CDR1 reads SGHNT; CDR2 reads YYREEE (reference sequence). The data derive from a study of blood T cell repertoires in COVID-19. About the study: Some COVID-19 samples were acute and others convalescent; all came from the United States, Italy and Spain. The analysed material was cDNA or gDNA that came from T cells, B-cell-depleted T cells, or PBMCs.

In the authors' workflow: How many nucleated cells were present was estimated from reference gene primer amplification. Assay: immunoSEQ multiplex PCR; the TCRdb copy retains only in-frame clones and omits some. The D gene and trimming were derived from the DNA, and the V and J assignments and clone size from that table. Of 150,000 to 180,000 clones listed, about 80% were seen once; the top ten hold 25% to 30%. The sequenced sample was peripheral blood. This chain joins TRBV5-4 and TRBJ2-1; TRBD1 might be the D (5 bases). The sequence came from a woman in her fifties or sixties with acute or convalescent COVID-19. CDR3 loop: CASSPDTNEQFF. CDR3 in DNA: TGTGCCAGCAGCCCGGACACCAATGAGCAGTTCTTC.